The rows below give T cell receptor beta chains drawn from one sample of a study of CD8+ T cells in alopecia areata. Using immunoSEQ multiplex PCR, the repertoire was profiled, and TCRdb retains in-frame clones only, with some absent. The sample shows approximately 210,000 clones, roughly 40% of them seen only once. The sequencing here drew on CD4+ T cells sorted from blood, taken around week 36, from a patient treated with tofacitinib. These receptors were taken from a human donor with alopecia areata. Both conserved end residues are part of each CDR3. The order of the fields is CDR3 DNA, CDR3 protein, D gene, clone size, CDR3 length, V gene, J gene. A D gene is named only where the DNA matches it firmly. Clone size is stated in some rows and not others, as once, few, many or a class when expanded.

CDR3 DNA: TGTGCCACCAGCAGAGAGGGGGAGCGGACCTACAATGAGCAGTTCTTC
CDR3 protein: CATSREGERTYNEQFF
D gene: .
clone size: .
CDR3 length: 16
V gene: TRBV15
J gene: TRBJ2-1

CDR3 DNA: TGTGCCAGCAGTGTGACTGTAGCCAAAAACATTCAGTACTTC
CDR3 protein: CASSVTVAKNIQYF
D gene: .
clone size: .
CDR3 length: 14
V gene: TRBV2
J gene: TRBJ2-4

CDR3 DNA: TGCGCCAGCAGCTTGGATGGGACAGCCCTGGGGGCCCAGCATTTT
CDR3 protein: CASSLDGTALGAQHF
D gene: TRBD1
clone size: .
CDR3 length: 15
V gene: TRBV5-1
J gene: TRBJ1-5

CDR3 DNA: TGTGCCAGCTCACCAAGGGCCGGAGAGACCCAGTACTTC
CDR3 protein: CASSPRAGETQYF
D gene: .
clone size: few
CDR3 length: 13
V gene: TRBV18
J gene: TRBJ2-5

CDR3 DNA: TGTGCCAGCAGCCAATACCAACAGGGGGAGACCCAGTACTTC
CDR3 protein: CASSQYQQGETQYF
D gene: TRBD1
clone size: .
CDR3 length: 14
V gene: TRBV4-2
J gene: TRBJ2-5

CDR3 DNA: TGTGCCAGCACCAAGGGCTCCACAGGGTGGGGGGCTGAGCAGTTCTTC
CDR3 protein: CASTKGSTGWGAEQFF
D gene: .
clone size: .
CDR3 length: 16
V gene: TRBV9
J gene: TRBJ2-1

CDR3 DNA: TGTGCCAGCAGCTCCAGGGGCGACGGGGGAACCCGGGGGGTCGAGCAGTACTTC
CDR3 protein: CASSSRGDGGTRGVEQYF
D gene: .
clone size: .
CDR3 length: 18
V gene: TRBV7-2
J gene: TRBJ2-7

CDR3 DNA: TGTGCCAGCTCTCCCCTCCCCGGGGCCAACGTCCTGACTTTC
CDR3 protein: CASSPLPGANVLTF
D gene: .
clone size: .
CDR3 length: 14
V gene: TRBV18
J gene: TRBJ2-6

CDR3 DNA: TGTGCCTGGAGTGTAATCGGGAGATCCTACAATGAGCAGTTCTTC
CDR3 protein: CAWSVIGRSYNEQFF
D gene: .
clone size: few
CDR3 length: 15
V gene: TRBV30
J gene: TRBJ2-1

CDR3 DNA: TGTGCCTGGAGTGCCGGGACATTGGAAGAAAAACTGTTTTTT
CDR3 protein: CAWSAGTLEEKLFF
D gene: .
clone size: .
CDR3 length: 14
V gene: TRBV30
J gene: TRBJ1-4

CDR3 DNA: TGCGCCAGCAGCCACCTGACAGGATGGGAGCAGTACTTC
CDR3 protein: CASSHLTGWEQYF
D gene: .
clone size: .
CDR3 length: 13
V gene: TRBV4-1
J gene: TRBJ2-7

CDR3 DNA: TGCAGCGTATCCGGGACGGTGAACGAGCAGTACTTC
CDR3 protein: CSVSGTVNEQYF
D gene: .
clone size: few
CDR3 length: 12
V gene: TRBV29-1
J gene: TRBJ2-7

CDR3 DNA: TGCGCCAGCAGCTTGGTACAGGGTGAAGGCCAAGAGACCCAGTACTTC
CDR3 protein: CASSLVQGEGQETQYF
D gene: .
clone size: .
CDR3 length: 16
V gene: TRBV5-1
J gene: TRBJ2-5

CDR3 DNA: TGCGCCAGCAGCCACCAGTTCGAGGAAAACATTCAGTACTTC
CDR3 protein: CASSHQFEENIQYF
D gene: .
clone size: few
CDR3 length: 14
V gene: TRBV4-3
J gene: TRBJ2-4

CDR3 DNA: TGTGCCAGCAGCCCACGAGAGGGGGAAAAACTGTTTTTT
CDR3 protein: CASSPREGEKLFF
D gene: .
clone size: .
CDR3 length: 13
V gene: TRBV7-2
J gene: TRBJ1-4

CDR3 DNA: TGTGCCAGCAGCGGGAGAGCCTCTAGCACAGATACGCAGTATTTT
CDR3 protein: CASSGRASSTDTQYF
D gene: .
clone size: few
CDR3 length: 15
V gene: TRBV2
J gene: TRBJ2-3

CDR3 DNA: TGTGCCAGCAGCTTGAAACGAGGGTCCGGGGCCAACGTCCTGACTTTC
CDR3 protein: CASSLKRGSGANVLTF
D gene: .
clone size: .
CDR3 length: 16
V gene: TRBV5-6
J gene: TRBJ2-6

CDR3 DNA: TGTGCCAGTAGTTTTGGGACAGGGTCAGAGACCCAGTACTTC
CDR3 protein: CASSFGTGSETQYF
D gene: TRBD1
clone size: few
CDR3 length: 14
V gene: TRBV19
J gene: TRBJ2-5

CDR3 DNA: TGTGCCAGCAGCGCGACTAGAAGCACAGATACGCAGTATTTT
CDR3 protein: CASSATRSTDTQYF
D gene: .
clone size: .
CDR3 length: 14
V gene: TRBV9
J gene: TRBJ2-3

CDR3 DNA: TGTGCCAGCAGCCCCACGGGACAGGGAGATACGCAGTATTTT
CDR3 protein: CASSPTGQGDTQYF
D gene: TRBD1
clone size: few
CDR3 length: 14
V gene: TRBV7-8
J gene: TRBJ2-3

CDR3 DNA: TGTGCCAGCAGCTTAGATGTGGACAGGGCGAACATTCAGTACTTC
CDR3 protein: CASSLDVDRANIQYF
D gene: TRBD1
clone size: .
CDR3 length: 15
V gene: TRBV11-2
J gene: TRBJ2-4

CDR3 DNA: TGTGCCAGCAGCCAAGGGAGCGGTTCCTACAATGAGCAGTTCTTC
CDR3 protein: CASSQGSGSYNEQFF
D gene: .
clone size: .
CDR3 length: 15
V gene: TRBV7-3
J gene: TRBJ2-1

CDR3 DNA: TGTGCCAGCAGCTCCCCATGGGGGGGAAAGACTCAAGAGACCCAGTACTTC
CDR3 protein: CASSSPWGGKTQETQYF
D gene: TRBD2
clone size: few
CDR3 length: 17
V gene: TRBV7-9
J gene: TRBJ2-5

CDR3 DNA: TGTGCCTGGAGTGCTACCACAGATACGCAGTATTTT
CDR3 protein: CAWSATTDTQYF
D gene: .
clone size: .
CDR3 length: 12
V gene: TRBV30
J gene: TRBJ2-3

CDR3 DNA: TGTGCCAGCAGTTACGGCGCAGGTTGGGGGCAGTACTTC
CDR3 protein: CASSYGAGWGQYF
D gene: .
clone size: .
CDR3 length: 13
V gene: TRBV6-5
J gene: TRBJ2-7

CDR3 DNA: TGCGCCAGCAGCCAAGAACTTTCTCTTGGCAGTTCCCACGAGCAGTACTTC
CDR3 protein: CASSQELSLGSSHEQYF
D gene: .
clone size: .
CDR3 length: 17
V gene: TRBV4-3
J gene: TRBJ2-7

CDR3 DNA: TGTGCCAGCAGTTTATCTCCCAGAAGCTCCTACGAGCAGTACTTC
CDR3 protein: CASSLSPRSSYEQYF
D gene: .
clone size: few
CDR3 length: 15
V gene: TRBV28
J gene: TRBJ2-7

CDR3 DNA: TGTGCCAGCACTTCTAGAGGGGGTGGTCAGCCCCAGCATTTT
CDR3 protein: CASTSRGGGQPQHF
D gene: .
clone size: .
CDR3 length: 14
V gene: TRBV2
J gene: TRBJ1-5

CDR3 DNA: TGTGCCAGCAGTTACTCGGGACAGGGCTATGGCTACACCTTC
CDR3 protein: CASSYSGQGYGYTF
D gene: TRBD1
clone size: few
CDR3 length: 14
V gene: TRBV6-5
J gene: TRBJ1-2

CDR3 DNA: TGTACCAGCAGGATACCGCTTAATGAAAAACTGTTTTTT
CDR3 protein: CTSRIPLNEKLFF
D gene: .
clone size: .
CDR3 length: 13
V gene: TRBV25-1
J gene: TRBJ1-4

CDR3 DNA: TGCAGCGTTGACCGGGAACTGTTCAATGAGCAGTTCTTC
CDR3 protein: CSVDRELFNEQFF
D gene: .
clone size: .
CDR3 length: 13
V gene: TRBV29-1
J gene: TRBJ2-1

CDR3 DNA: TGCGCCAGCAGCCATTCTGGGAGACAGGGGAGCTCTGGGGCCAACGTCCTGACTTTC
CDR3 protein: CASSHSGRQGSSGANVLTF
D gene: TRBD1
clone size: .
CDR3 length: 19
V gene: TRBV4-1
J gene: TRBJ2-6

CDR3 DNA: TGTGCCACAGGGGGTACTGGAAACACCATATATTTT
CDR3 protein: CATGGTGNTIYF
D gene: TRBD1
clone size: .
CDR3 length: 12
V gene: TRBV28
J gene: TRBJ1-3

CDR3 DNA: TGTGCCACCAGCAGAGATTGGCCGACAGGGGACTATACCACCTACGAGCAGTACTTC
CDR3 protein: CATSRDWPTGDYTTYEQYF
D gene: .
clone size: .
CDR3 length: 19
V gene: TRBV15
J gene: TRBJ2-7

CDR3 DNA: TGCAGCGTTGACAGTTCGGGGGGCAGGGCAGATACGCAGTATTTT
CDR3 protein: CSVDSSGGRADTQYF
D gene: .
clone size: .
CDR3 length: 15
V gene: TRBV29-1
J gene: TRBJ2-3

CDR3 DNA: TGTGCCAGCAGCTTACGTCCGAGCTCCTACGAGCAGTACTTC
CDR3 protein: CASSLRPSSYEQYF
D gene: .
clone size: few
CDR3 length: 14
V gene: TRBV7-2
J gene: TRBJ2-7

CDR3 DNA: TGTGCCTGGAGTATCAGAGAAAAACTGTTTTTT
CDR3 protein: CAWSIREKLFF
D gene: .
clone size: many
CDR3 length: 11
V gene: TRBV30
J gene: TRBJ1-4

CDR3 DNA: TGCAGCTATCGGGGCAACATTCAGTACTTC
CDR3 protein: CSYRGNIQYF
D gene: .
clone size: .
CDR3 length: 10
V gene: TRBV20-1
J gene: TRBJ2-4

CDR3 DNA: TGTGCCTGGAGTCTGCGGAGAGCGGGCACCGGGGAGCTGTTTTTT
CDR3 protein: CAWSLRRAGTGELFF
D gene: .
clone size: .
CDR3 length: 15
V gene: TRBV30
J gene: TRBJ2-2

CDR3 DNA: TGTGCCAGCACCTATCGAAGACAGGGGGCGAAGTTCTTC
CDR3 protein: CASTYRRQGAKFF
D gene: TRBD1
clone size: few
CDR3 length: 13
V gene: TRBV2
J gene: TRBJ2-1

CDR3 DNA: TGTGCCAGCAGCCTTAAGTACGCCGACGAGCAGTACTTC
CDR3 protein: CASSLKYADEQYF
D gene: .
clone size: .
CDR3 length: 13
V gene: TRBV7-8
J gene: TRBJ2-7

CDR3 DNA: TGCAGCGGTAACGCAGGGGGAGCTAACTATGGCTACACCTTC
CDR3 protein: CSGNAGGANYGYTF
D gene: TRBD1
clone size: .
CDR3 length: 14
V gene: TRBV29-1
J gene: TRBJ1-2

CDR3 DNA: TGTGCCACCAGCAGAGATCAAGGGCAAGAGACCCAGTACTTC
CDR3 protein: CATSRDQGQETQYF
D gene: .
clone size: .
CDR3 length: 14
V gene: TRBV15
J gene: TRBJ2-5

CDR3 DNA: TGTGCCAGCAGGAAAACAGGGACCTATGGCTACACCTTC
CDR3 protein: CASRKTGTYGYTF
D gene: .
clone size: .
CDR3 length: 13
V gene: TRBV4-2
J gene: TRBJ1-2

CDR3 DNA: TGTGCCAGCAGCCAAGTGGGGCTAGCGGGAGGTCAGTCGAGCACAGATACGCAGTATTTT
CDR3 protein: CASSQVGLAGGQSSTDTQYF
D gene: TRBD2
clone size: once
CDR3 length: 20
V gene: TRBV4-2
J gene: TRBJ2-3

CDR3 DNA: TGTGCCAGCAGCTCCGGTCGGCGCTACGAGCAGTACTTC
CDR3 protein: CASSSGRRYEQYF
D gene: .
clone size: many
CDR3 length: 13
V gene: TRBV11-2
J gene: TRBJ2-7

CDR3 DNA: TGTGCCAGCGCACAAGGACAGGGAGTGAACACTGAAGCTTTCTTT
CDR3 protein: CASAQGQGVNTEAFF
D gene: TRBD1
clone size: few
CDR3 length: 15
V gene: TRBV6-6
J gene: TRBJ1-1

CDR3 DNA: TGTGCCAGCAGCTTGCGTCGGGAGACCCAGTACTTC
CDR3 protein: CASSLRRETQYF
D gene: .
clone size: .
CDR3 length: 12
V gene: TRBV5-4
J gene: TRBJ2-5

CDR3 DNA: TGTGCCAGCAGCTTAAACGCCCAGGGGGCGAGTGCAGATACGCAGTATTTT
CDR3 protein: CASSLNAQGASADTQYF
D gene: TRBD1
clone size: .
CDR3 length: 17
V gene: TRBV7-2
J gene: TRBJ2-3

CDR3 DNA: TGCAGCGTTAATCAGGGCGGTTCCTACGAGCAGTACTTC
CDR3 protein: CSVNQGGSYEQYF
D gene: .
clone size: .
CDR3 length: 13
V gene: TRBV29-1
J gene: TRBJ2-7

CDR3 DNA: TGTGCCAGCAGTGCCGGACGGAGGGTAGGTCAGCCCCAGCATTTT
CDR3 protein: CASSAGRRVGQPQHF
D gene: .
clone size: .
CDR3 length: 15
V gene: TRBV2
J gene: TRBJ1-5

CDR3 DNA: TGTGCCAGCAGTTACTTCCAGGAGCAGTTCTTC
CDR3 protein: CASSYFQEQFF
D gene: .
clone size: .
CDR3 length: 11
V gene: TRBV6-5
J gene: TRBJ2-1

CDR3 DNA: TGCAGCGTTAGTGAACAGAGCTACGAGCAGTACTTC
CDR3 protein: CSVSEQSYEQYF
D gene: .
clone size: few
CDR3 length: 12
V gene: TRBV29-1
J gene: TRBJ2-7

CDR3 DNA: TGTGCCAGCAGCGACCGGACAGGGGGCGCGGCTGGGGCCAACGTCCTGACTTTC
CDR3 protein: CASSDRTGGAAGANVLTF
D gene: TRBD1
clone size: .
CDR3 length: 18
V gene: TRBV7-2
J gene: TRBJ2-6

CDR3 DNA: TGCGCCAGCACCCCGCGGCCAGATCAAGAGACCCAGTACTTC
CDR3 protein: CASTPRPDQETQYF
D gene: .
clone size: few
CDR3 length: 14
V gene: TRBV5-1
J gene: TRBJ2-5